This TCR beta chain was found in a study of blood T cell repertoires in COVID-19. Study details: The study drew acute and convalescent COVID-19 samples from the United States, Italy and Spain. T cells, B-cell-depleted T cells, or PBMCs provided the cDNA or gDNA that served as material.

The CDR3 is 14 residues long. The germline gives CDR1 SNHLY, CDR2 FYNNEI. V lost 4 bases and J lost 0; bases outside the gene matches: 2. Original processing notes: Scientists estimated how many nucleated cells there were by amplifying reference gene primers. This table comes from immunoSEQ multiplex PCR, and its TCRdb copy is limited to in-frame clones, with some not included. V and J calls and clone size come straight from that table; D and trimming were deduced from the DNA. Among around 200,000 clones listed, 65% to 90% were seen once. The V gene is TRBV2, the J gene TRBJ2-7, with 8 bases aligning to TRBD1. Input material: peripheral blood. This TCR derives from a man aged 80 or over with acute or convalescent COVID-19. The CDR3 spells CASSGQGSSYEQYF. In DNA, the CDR3 is TGTGCCAGCAGTGGACAGGGGTCCTCCTACGAGCAGTACTTC.